These 23 T cell receptor beta chains came from one sample sequenced in a study of T-cell memory formation after mild COVID-19. TCRdb re-derived calls from the 5' RACE reads in MiXCR, one entry per CDR3 protein. Among 150,000 to 200,000 distinct CDR3 sequences listed, around 10% were seen once. Sample: PBMCs or a T cell subset sorted from them (not recorded which). The receptors originated from a man aged 18 to 30 who had mild COVID-19 (a few samples of this study predate the infection). Cell type and time point are not known.

The chain couples TRBV4-3 to TRBJ2-7; D uncertain. CDR3 length: 15 amino acids. Deletions cut 1 base from V and 2 bases from J, with 12 bases between. Germline-derived CDR1 and CDR2 are LGHNA and YSLEER. The CDR3 sequence: CASSQGFGRPYEQYF. DNA of the CDR3: TGCGCCAGCAGCCAAGGCTTCGGGCGGCCCTACGAGCAGTACTTC.

This clonotype showed up many times. The chain employs TRBV4-1 and TRBJ2-5, with D possibly matching TRBD1 (5 bases). The germline gives CDR1 MGHRA, CDR2 YSYEKL. Trimming took off 0 bases at V and 3 bases at J, with 14 bases between the two ends. The CDR3 runs to 16 residues. This CDR3 reads CASSQEGVGVEETQYF. CDR3 in DNA: TGCGCCAGCAGCCAAGAAGGGGTGGGCGTAGAAGAGACCCAGTACTTC.

This clonotype was counted at least ten times. The chain combines TRBV4-1 with TRBJ2-7; 9 bases fit TRBD1. Germline values: CDR1 MGHRA, CDR2 YSYEKL. The CDR3 sequence is 16 residues long. Trimming cost V 0 bases and J 6 bases; bases outside gene matches: 9. CDR3 amino acids: CASSQDGRGQGGEQYF. In DNA form, the CDR3 reads TGCGCCAGCAGCCAAGATGGACGGGGACAGGGAGGCGAGCAGTACTTC.

This clonotype has just a few counts. The chain employs TRBV2 and TRBJ1-4; TRBD1 is a possible D gene (5 bases). The CDR3 is 15 residues long. Germline V gene sequence: CDR1 SNHLY, CDR2 FYNNEI. Trimming took 2 bases from V and 8 from J, leaving 15 bases between them. The CDR3 region has the DNA TGTGCCAGCAGTGAATATGGGCAGGGATACGAAAAACTGTTTTTT. It specifies CASSEYGQGYEKLFF. Full variable domain (rest looked up from reference TRBV2 and TRBJ1-4): EPEVTQTPSHQVTQMGQEVILRCVPISNHLYFYWYRQILGQKVEFLVSFYNNEISEKSEIFDDQFSVERPDGSNFTLKIRSTKLEDSAMYFCASSEYGQGYEKLFFGSGTQLSVL.

This clonotype came up a few times. This chain joins TRBV7-2 and TRBJ2-5; D tentatively reads TRBD1 or TRBD2 (7 bases each). The CDR3 consists of 15 residues. CDR1 SGHTA and CDR2 FQGNSA come from the germline V gene. V gave up 11 bases and J gave up 4 bases, with 23 bases separating them. The CDR3 nucleotides read TGTGCCTCGCAGGGGGGGGCCCTCAAGGGAGAGACCCAGTACTTC. Translating it yields CASQGGALKGETQYF. Variable domain in full (rest from reference TRBV7-2 and TRBJ2-5): GAGVSQSPSNKVTEKGKDVELRCDPISGHTALYWYRQSLGQGLEFLIYFQGNSAPDKSGLPSDRFSAERTGGSVSTLTIQRTQQEDSAVYLCASQGGALKGETQYFGPGTRLLVL.

This clonotype occurred many times. The chain carries TRBV6-6 and TRBJ1-1; no clear D gene. Germline V lookup: CDR1 MNHNY, CDR2 SVGAGI (reference sequence). The CDR3 length is 14 residues. Trimming removed 3 bases at V and 10 bases at J, with 18 bases between. CDR3 DNA sequence: TGTGCCAGCAGTTATCGTCGGCAGGCGGGTACAGCTTTCTTT. Translating it yields CASSYRRQAGTAFF.

This clonotype was detected a few times. The V and J genes are TRBV12-3 or TRBV12-4 and TRBJ1-4, with no clear D. Trimming stripped 4 bases from V and 7 bases from J, with 7 bases between. This CDR3 is 12 amino acids long. The DNA for the CDR3 is TGTGCCAGCAGTTATGTACCTGAAAAACTGTTTTTT. Its translation: CASSYVPEKLFF.

The chain joins TRBV5-6 to TRBJ1-5; TRBD1 matches 9 bases. The germline CDR1 and CDR2 sequences are SGHDT and YYEEEE. The CDR3 runs to 14 residues. J was trimmed by 7 bases and V by 3 bases; bases with no gene match: 5. The CDR3 DNA sequence: TGTGCCAGCAGCTGGGGGACAGGGCGGCAGCCCCAGCATTTT. This gives the protein CASSWGTGRQPQHF.

J is TRBJ2-2 and V is TRBV6-6; D might be TRBD2 (6 bases). V gave up 0 bases and J gave up 1 base, with 9 bases separating them. The CDR3 length is 16 residues. CDR1 and CDR2 (germline): MNHNY, SVGAGI (reference sequence). As DNA, the CDR3 is TGTGCCAGCAGTTACTCGACCGGGGGGAACACCGGGGAGCTGTTTTTT. It is translated as CASSYSTGGNTGELFF.

V is TRBV6-2 or TRBV6-3 and J is TRBJ2-7, with D possibly matching TRBD2 (5 bases). There are 14 residues in the CDR3. The germline CDR1 and CDR2 sequences are MNHEY and SVGEGT. V shed 6 bases and J shed 6 bases, with 18 bases lying between them. The CDR3 sequence: CASSSILPGVEQYF. Written as DNA, the CDR3 is TGTGCCAGCAGCTCGATCCTACCCGGGGTCGAGCAGTACTTC.

The rearrangement joins TRBV6-5 to TRBJ2-3; D might be TRBD1 (6 bases). Germline CDR1 is MNHEY and CDR2 is SVGAGI. Trimming took 6 bases from V and 2 from J, leaving 15 bases between them. The CDR3 runs to 15 residues. The CDR3: CASSPRGKDTDTQYF. CDR3 coding DNA: TGTGCCAGCAGCCCCAGGGGAAAGGACACAGATACGCAGTATTTT.

This clonotype has at least ten counts. This chain uses TRBV20-1 with TRBJ2-6, with 7 bases identical to TRBD1. CDR1 is DFQATT, CDR2 SNEGSKA, per germline (reference sequence). Trimming at V came to 4 bases and at J to 2 bases, leaving 2 bases not matched to a gene. The CDR3 spans 14 residues. The CDR3 DNA follows: TGCAGTGCTACCCAGGGGGCTGGGGCCAACGTCCTGACTTTC. Translating gives CSATQGAGANVLTF.

This clonotype has just a few counts. V gene TRBV5-1 combines with J gene TRBJ2-5; 12 nucleotides match TRBD2. Germline lookup yields CDR1 SGHRS and CDR2 YFSETQ. Trimming took 0 bases from V and 7 from J; bases not matched to a gene: 4. The length of the CDR3 is 15 residues. The CDR3 region is CASSLAPTSGGTQYF. In DNA, the CDR3 is TGCGCCAGCAGCTTGGCCCCGACTAGCGGGGGGACCCAGTACTTC.

The V and J genes are TRBV7-2 and TRBJ2-5, with D maybe TRBD1 (5 bases). From germline, CDR1 is SGHTA and CDR2 FQGNSA. This CDR3 contains 12 residues. The V gene lost 5 bases and the J gene lost 5 bases, with 9 bases spanning the gap. The CDR3 protein is CASSPNRETQYF. DNA for the CDR3: TGTGCCAGCAGCCCGAACAGGGAGACCCAGTACTTC.

This clonotype was observed a few times. The chain joins TRBV7-9 to TRBJ1-1, with D uncertain. Trimming stripped 6 bases from V and 4 bases from J, with 9 bases between. Looked up from germline, CDR1 is SEHNR and CDR2 is FQNEAQ (reference sequence). This CDR3 has 12 residues. CDR3 in amino acids: CASRSVGTEAFF. CDR3 nucleotide sequence: TGTGCCAGCAGATCAGTGGGCACTGAAGCTTTCTTT.

The chain employs TRBV4-1 and TRBJ2-5, with TRBD2 matching 8 bases. Germline CDR1 is MGHRA and CDR2 is YSYEKL. V shed 0 bases, J shed 5 bases, and the junction held 17 bases outside the gene matches. The CDR3 runs to 19 residues. Here the CDR3 reads CASSQDRVRATSETETQYF. The CDR3 DNA follows: TGCGCCAGCAGCCAAGATCGGGTGAGGGCGACTAGCGAAACTGAGACCCAGTACTTC.

V gene TRBV5-1 combines with J gene TRBJ2-1, with TRBD2 matching 15 bases. Germline CDR1 and CDR2: SGHRS and YFSETQ. J gave up 7 bases and V 4 bases, and 3 bases lay outside the gene matches. The CDR3 loop spans 15 amino acids. CDR3: CASSVGTSGGNEQFF. The CDR3 coding sequence is TGCGCCAGCAGCGTCGGGACTAGCGGGGGGAATGAGCAGTTCTTC.

This clonotype was observed a few times. This rearrangement joins TRBV4-2 to TRBJ2-3; a weak D match, TRBD2 (6 bases). Trimming removed 2 bases at V and 0 bases at J, with 24 bases between. The length of the CDR3 is 20 residues. The V gene's germline CDR1 is LGHNA and CDR2 YNFKEQ. CDR3 protein: CASSQPPRGFSGTSTDTQYF. In DNA, the CDR3 is TGTGCCAGCAGCCAACCTCCCCGGGGGTTCAGCGGAACTAGCACAGATACGCAGTATTTT.

This chain connects TRBV6-1 to TRBJ2-7; no clear D. V lost 8 bases and J 9 bases, leaving 26 bases between the germline ends. Germline loops: CDR1 MNHNS, CDR2 SASEGT. The CDR3 extends over 15 amino acids. For the CDR3, the DNA is TGTGCCAGCCCAGGACGGTATCGCAATTTCGAAGGGCAGTACTTC. Encoded protein: CASPGRYRNFEGQYF.

This clonotype was seen only a few times. The chain has TRBV5-1 and TRBJ2-1; possible D gene TRBD2, 5 bases. Per germline, CDR1 SGHRS and CDR2 YFSETQ. The CDR3 totals 11 residues. Trimming removed 4 bases at V and 13 bases at J, with 12 bases between. As DNA, the CDR3 is TGCGCCAGCAGCCCGAGGACTGATCAGTTCTTC. As protein: CASSPRTDQFF.

A note on this clonotype: The junction departs from the called germline gene at one end, perhaps through a read error. J is TRBJ2-2 and V is TRBV7-7, with 8 positions matching TRBD1. Germline values: CDR1 SSHAT, CDR2 FNYEAQ (reference sequence). The CDR3 is 14 amino acids. Written as DNA, the CDR3 is TGTGCTAGCAGCTTCCAGGGGGCTGACGGGGAGCTGTTTTTT. Amino acids: CASSFQGADGELFF.

The J gene is TRBJ1-4, the V gene TRBV3-1; perhaps TRBD1 as D (5 bases). This CDR3 is built from 16 residues. The germline CDR1 and CDR2 sequences are LGHDT and YNNKEL (reference sequence). Trimming stripped 4 bases from V and 2 bases from J, with 14 bases between. In DNA form, the CDR3 reads TGTGCCAGCAGCCGATTTGGGGGGACCACTAATGAAAAACTGTTTTTT. It is translated as CASSRFGGTTNEKLFF.

This clonotype was observed a few times. This rearrangement joins TRBV6-2 or TRBV6-3 to TRBJ2-7, with a tentative D call TRBD2 (6 bases). The CDR3 is 13 amino acids. V was trimmed by 4 bases and J by 3 bases, leaving 10 bases between them. Per germline, CDR1 MNHEY and CDR2 SVGEGT. The CDR3 protein is CASSSVGGYEQYF. Here the CDR3 DNA reads TGTGCCAGCAGTTCGGTCGGGGGCTACGAGCAGTACTTC.